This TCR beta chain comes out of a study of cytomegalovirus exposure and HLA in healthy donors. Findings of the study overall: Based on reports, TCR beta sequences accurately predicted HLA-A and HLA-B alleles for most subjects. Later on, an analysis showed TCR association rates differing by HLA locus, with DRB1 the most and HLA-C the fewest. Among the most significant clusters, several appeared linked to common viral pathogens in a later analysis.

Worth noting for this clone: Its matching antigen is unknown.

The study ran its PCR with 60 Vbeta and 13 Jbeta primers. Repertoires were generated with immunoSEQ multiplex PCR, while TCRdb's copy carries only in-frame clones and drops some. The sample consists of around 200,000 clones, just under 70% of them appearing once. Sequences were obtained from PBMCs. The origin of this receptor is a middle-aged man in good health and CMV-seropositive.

The CDR3 reads CASSLAWGQTATNTEAFF. The CDR3 region has the DNA TGTGCCAGCAGCTTGGCCTGGGGACAGACAGCGACTAACACTGAAGCTTTCTTT. This chain connects TRBV5-6 to TRBJ1-1, with 7 nucleotides matching TRBD1. The CDR3 spans 18 residues. Per the germline V gene, CDR1 is SGHDT and CDR2 is YYEEEE. The V segment lost 0 bases and the J segment 2 bases; nucleotides outside the gene matches: 13.